This T cell receptor (beta chain) originates from a study of shared clonotypes between healthy human individuals. Whole-study context: Researchers assigned three CD4 naive, three CD4 memory, two CD8 naive and one CD8 memory plate to each donor.

Every contributor of samples was a Caucasian grown-up residing in Nashville, Tennessee. The V gene's germline CDR1 is MNHEY and CDR2 SMNVEV (reference sequence). J lost 0 bases, V lost 4 bases, and 4 bases had no gene match. The CDR3 sequence is 16 residues long. At a deep level, the assay was run. Sorted subsets were amplified in replicate PCRs using 150 to 250 ng DNA, 32,000 or so T cell genomes. The assay was immunoSEQ multiplex PCR, and TCRdb's table has in-frame clones only and misses some. The table has roughly 700,000 clones, approximately 79% seen once. Material for sequencing was memory CD4+ T cells sorted from blood. Subset denoted: CD45RA-negative fraction. The gene calls are TRBV27 and TRBJ2-1; TRBD2 matches 9 bases. The receptor's source is a woman in her twenties or thirties in good health. CDR3 in amino acids: CASSSLSGSSYNEQFF. CDR3 nucleotides: TGTGCCAGCAGTTCCCTTAGCGGGAGCTCCTACAATGAGCAGTTCTTC.